This T cell receptor (beta chain) comes out of a study of blood T cell repertoires in COVID-19. Turning to the study itself: In each case, the material was cDNA or gDNA derived from T cells, B-cell-depleted T cells, or PBMCs.

Source study methods: Amplification with reference gene primers provided the estimates of nucleated cell counts. Clones were sequenced by immunoSEQ multiplex PCR, and TCRdb holds only the in-frame ones, with some missing. The DNA gave D and trimming, while V, J and clone size come from that table. This table has a few hundred thousand clones, 88% appearing once. Donors of Cohort 3 who recovered were those that had two negative PCRs, clearance, or symptom resolution. The CDR3 sequence is 13 residues long. In germline, CDR1 is MNHEY, CDR2 SMNVEV (reference sequence). Losses at the gene ends were 6 bases for V and 8 bases for J; bases not matched to a gene: 6.

The sequenced sample was PBMCs or T cells enriched from blood (not recorded which). The receptor was derived from a woman aged 50 to 60 who had recovered from COVID-19. This chain uses TRBV27 with TRBJ1-2; 10 bases agree with TRBD1. CDR3 residues: CASRHPGQGGYTF. CDR3 DNA sequence: TGTGCCAGCAGACACCCGGGACAGGGGGGCTACACCTTC.